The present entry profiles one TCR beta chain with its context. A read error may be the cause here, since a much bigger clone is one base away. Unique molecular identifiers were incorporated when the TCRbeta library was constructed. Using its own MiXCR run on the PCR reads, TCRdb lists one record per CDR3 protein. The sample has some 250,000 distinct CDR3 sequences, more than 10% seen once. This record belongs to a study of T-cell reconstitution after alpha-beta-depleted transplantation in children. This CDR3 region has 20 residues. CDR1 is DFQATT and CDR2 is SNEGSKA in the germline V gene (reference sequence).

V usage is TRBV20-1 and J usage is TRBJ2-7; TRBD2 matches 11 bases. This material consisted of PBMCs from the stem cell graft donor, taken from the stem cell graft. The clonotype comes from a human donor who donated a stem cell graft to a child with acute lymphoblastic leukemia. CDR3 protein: CCASFEGLAVNEVVGAEQYF. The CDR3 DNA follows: TGCTGTGCTAGTTTTGAGGGACTAGCGGTCAACGAGGTTGTCGGTGCCGAGCAGTACTTC.